This entry features one TCR beta chain sequence. Antigen: not known. This sample was taken from a study of shared clonotypes between healthy human individuals. V dropped 8 bases and J dropped 3 bases, with 16 bases sitting between them. Per germline, CDR1 SEHNR and CDR2 FQNEAQ (reference sequence). CDR3 length: 14 residues. The data were produced by immunoSEQ multiplex PCR, yet TCRdb's version contains in-frame clones alone and is incomplete. The data contain around 2.3 million clones, around 95% of them singletons. General study results and limits: Generally, estimated richness proved larger in naive subsets than it did in memory subsets.

The chain employs TRBV7-9 and TRBJ1-1; D might be TRBD1 (6 bases). This TCR came from a man aged 18 to 29 in good health. Source material: naive CD4+ T cells sorted from blood. This sample's subset: CD45RA+ positively selected. The CDR3 nucleotides read TGTGCCAGCCCAAAACAGGGAGAGGACACTGAAGCTTTCTTT. It yields the protein CASPKQGEDTEAFF. The whole variable domain, filled in from reference TRBV7-9 and TRBJ1-1, reads DTGVSQNPRHKITKRGQNVTFRCDPISEHNRLYWYRQTLGQGPEFLTYFQNEAQLEKSRLLSDRFSAERPKGSFSTLEIQRTEQGDSAMYLCASPKQGEDTEAFFGQGTRLTVV.